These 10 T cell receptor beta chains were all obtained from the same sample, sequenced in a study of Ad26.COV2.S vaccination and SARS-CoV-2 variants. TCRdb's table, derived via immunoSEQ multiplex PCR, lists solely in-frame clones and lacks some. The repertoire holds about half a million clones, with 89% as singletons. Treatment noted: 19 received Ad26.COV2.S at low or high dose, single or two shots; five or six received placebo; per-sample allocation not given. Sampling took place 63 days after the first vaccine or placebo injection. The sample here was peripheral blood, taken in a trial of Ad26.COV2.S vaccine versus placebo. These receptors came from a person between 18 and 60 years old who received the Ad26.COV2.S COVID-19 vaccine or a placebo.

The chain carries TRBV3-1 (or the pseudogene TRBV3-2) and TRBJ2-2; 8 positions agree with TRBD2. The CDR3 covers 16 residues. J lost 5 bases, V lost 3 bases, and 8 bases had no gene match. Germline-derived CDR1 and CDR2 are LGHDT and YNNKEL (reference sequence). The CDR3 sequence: CASSHPGGVRTGELFF. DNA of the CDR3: TGTGCCAGCAGCCACCCGGGGGGGGTGAGGACCGGGGAGCTGTTTTTT.

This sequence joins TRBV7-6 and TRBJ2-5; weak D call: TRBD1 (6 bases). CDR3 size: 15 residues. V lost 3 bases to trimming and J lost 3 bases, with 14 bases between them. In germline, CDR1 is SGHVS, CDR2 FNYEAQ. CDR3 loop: CASSFRGWGKETQYF. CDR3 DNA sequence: TGTGCCAGCAGCTTCAGGGGATGGGGGAAAGAGACCCAGTACTTC.

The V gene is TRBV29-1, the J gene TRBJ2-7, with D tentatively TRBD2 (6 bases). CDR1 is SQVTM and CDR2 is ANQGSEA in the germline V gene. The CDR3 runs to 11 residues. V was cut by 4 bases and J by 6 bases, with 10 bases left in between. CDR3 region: CSVVKAGEQYF. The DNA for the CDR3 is TGCAGCGTTGTAAAAGCGGGCGAGCAGTACTTC.

In nucleotides, the CDR3 is TGTGCCAGCAGCTCCGGGACAGTGTCACCCCTCCACTTT. Translated: CASSSGTVSPLHF. The chain is built from TRBV11-2 and TRBJ1-6, with 7 bases lining up with TRBD1. Germline CDR1 is SGHAT and CDR2 is FQNNGV. This CDR3 region has 13 residues. Trimming cost V 4 bases and J 10 bases; bases outside gene matches: 4.

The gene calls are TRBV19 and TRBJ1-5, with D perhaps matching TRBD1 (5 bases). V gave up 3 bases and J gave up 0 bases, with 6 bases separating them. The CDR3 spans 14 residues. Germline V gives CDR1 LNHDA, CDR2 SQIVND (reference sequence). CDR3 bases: TGTGCCAGTAGTATGGGGGGTAGCAATCAGCCCCAGCATTTT. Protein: CASSMGGSNQPQHF.

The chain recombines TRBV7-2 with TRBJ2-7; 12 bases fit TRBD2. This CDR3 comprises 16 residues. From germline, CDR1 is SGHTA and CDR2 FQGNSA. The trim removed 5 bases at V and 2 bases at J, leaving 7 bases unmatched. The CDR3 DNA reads TGTGCCAGCAGCCGCCTTCCTAGCGGGGGGGCCTACGAGCAGTACTTC. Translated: CASSRLPSGGAYEQYF.

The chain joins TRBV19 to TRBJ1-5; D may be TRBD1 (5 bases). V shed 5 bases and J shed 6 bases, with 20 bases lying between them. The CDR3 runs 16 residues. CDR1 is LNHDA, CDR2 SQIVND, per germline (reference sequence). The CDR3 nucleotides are TGTGCCAGTAGTCCCACGGCAGGGCGATTGGGTCAGCCCCAGCATTTT. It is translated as CASSPTAGRLGQPQHF.

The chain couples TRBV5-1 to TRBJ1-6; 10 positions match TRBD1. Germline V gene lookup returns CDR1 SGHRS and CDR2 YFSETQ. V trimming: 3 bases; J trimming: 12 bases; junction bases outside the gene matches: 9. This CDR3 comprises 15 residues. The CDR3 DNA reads TGCGCCAGCAGCTCGTTGACAGGGGGCACTGAACCCCTCCACTTT. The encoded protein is CASSSLTGGTEPLHF.

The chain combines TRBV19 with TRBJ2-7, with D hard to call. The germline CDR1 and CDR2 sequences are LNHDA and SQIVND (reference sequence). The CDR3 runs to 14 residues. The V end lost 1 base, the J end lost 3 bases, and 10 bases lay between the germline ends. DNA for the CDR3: TGTGCCAGTAGTATAGGTCCAAATCACTACGAGCAGTACTTC. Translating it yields CASSIGPNHYEQYF.

The CDR3 reads CASSLRPSGSSDTQYF. CDR3 nucleotide sequence: TGTGCCAGCAGCCTCAGGCCTAGCGGGAGCTCAGATACGCAGTATTTT. The chain joins TRBV11-1 to TRBJ2-3; 10 bases align to TRBD2. J gave up 4 bases and V 5 bases, and 9 bases lay outside the gene matches. This CDR3 is 16 amino acids long. The germline gives CDR1 SGHAT, CDR2 FQDESV (reference sequence).